Below, 7 T cell receptor beta chains from the same sample are listed, as sequenced in a study of control samples from healthy donors and cancer patients. Clones were read by immunoSEQ multiplex PCR, and TCRdb kept only the in-frame ones, dropping some. The table lists approximately 52,000 clones, around 96% of them singletons. Sequencing was performed on blood. These receptors came from a woman between 18 and 30 years old in good health.

The chain carries TRBV5-1 and TRBJ1-4, with 10 nucleotides matching TRBD1. The CDR3 sequence is 15 residues long. Germline CDR1 is SGHRS and CDR2 is YFSETQ. The trim removed 4 bases at V and 3 bases at J, leaving 3 bases unmatched. The CDR3 region has the DNA TGCGCCAGCAGCGTGACAGGGGGCCCTAATGAAAAACTGTTTTTT. It encodes CASSVTGGPNEKLFF.

This clone has a single count. V usage is TRBV9 and J usage is TRBJ1-2; possibly TRBD1 for D (5 bases). CDR3 size: 14 residues. V was pared by 0 bases and J by 2 bases, with 8 bases between. The germline gives CDR1 SGDLS, CDR2 YYNGEE. The CDR3 is CASSVVPGNYGYTF. The CDR3 DNA follows: TGTGCCAGCAGCGTAGTTCCAGGGAACTATGGCTACACCTTC.

V usage is TRBV6-4 and J usage is TRBJ1-5, with TRBD1 identical over 8 bases. Per the germline V gene, CDR1 is MRHNA and CDR2 is SNTAGT. J gave up 2 bases and V 3 bases, and 3 bases lay outside the gene matches. The CDR3 is 15 residues long. CDR3 amino acids: CASSEQGGGNQPQHF. CDR3 DNA: TGTGCCAGCAGTGAACAGGGGGGAGGCAATCAGCCCCAGCATTTT.

This clone was observed a handful of times. This chain joins TRBV6-2 or TRBV6-3 and TRBJ1-4; D may be TRBD1 (5 bases). Germline V CDR1 and CDR2: MNHEY, SVGEGT. V was shortened by 6 bases and J by 8 bases, with 16 bases between the two germline ends. CDR3 length: 14 amino acids. The CDR3 spells CASSHGTEGEKLFF. DNA for the CDR3: TGTGCCAGCAGCCACGGGACTGAGGGAGAAAAACTGTTTTTT.

This chain links TRBV6-5 with TRBJ1-2; TRBD1 might be the D (6 bases). Germline CDR1 reads MNHEY; CDR2 reads SVGAGI. Trimming took off 2 bases at V and 7 bases at J, with 14 bases between the two ends. The CDR3 consists of 14 residues. The CDR3 protein is CASSYAWGGGGYTF. The CDR3 DNA follows: TGTGCCAGCAGTTACGCTTGGGGGGGCGGTGGCTACACCTTC.

The J gene is TRBJ2-7, the V gene TRBV6-6, with 9 nucleotides matching TRBD1. CDR3 length: 14 amino acids. V lost 5 bases and J lost 4; bases outside the gene matches: 6. Germline V CDR1 and CDR2: MNHNY, SVGAGI (reference sequence). CDR3 coding DNA: TGTGCCAGCAGTCGTACAGGGGGCGGGTACGAGCAGTACTTC. It translates to CASSRTGGGYEQYF.

V is TRBV3-1 (or the pseudogene TRBV3-2) and J is TRBJ2-3; 8 nucleotides align to TRBD2. V shed 1 base, J shed 2 bases, and the junction held 5 bases outside the gene matches. This CDR3 has 16 amino acids. From germline, CDR1 is LGHDT and CDR2 YNNKEL (reference sequence). As DNA, the CDR3 is TGTGCCAGCAGCCAAGGACGGGGGGGGCACACAGATACGCAGTATTTT. It encodes CASSQGRGGHTDTQYF.